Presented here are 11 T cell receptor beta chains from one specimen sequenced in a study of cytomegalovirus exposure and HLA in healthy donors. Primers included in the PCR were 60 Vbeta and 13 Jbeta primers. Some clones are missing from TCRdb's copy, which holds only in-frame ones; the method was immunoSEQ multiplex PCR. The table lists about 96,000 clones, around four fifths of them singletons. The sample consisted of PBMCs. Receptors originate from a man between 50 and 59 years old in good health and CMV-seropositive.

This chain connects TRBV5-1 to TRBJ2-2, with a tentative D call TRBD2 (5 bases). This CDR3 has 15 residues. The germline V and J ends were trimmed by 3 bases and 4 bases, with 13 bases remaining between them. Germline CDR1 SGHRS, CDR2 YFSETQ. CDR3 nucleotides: TGCGCCAGCAGCTACGGACTTCTAGGCACCGGGGAGCTGTTTTTT. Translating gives CASSYGLLGTGELFF.

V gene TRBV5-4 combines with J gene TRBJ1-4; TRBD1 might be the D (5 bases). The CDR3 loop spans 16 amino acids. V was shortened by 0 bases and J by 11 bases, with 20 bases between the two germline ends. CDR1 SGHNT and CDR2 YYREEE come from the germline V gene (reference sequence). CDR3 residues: CASSLGGELMGTKLFF. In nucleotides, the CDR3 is TGTGCCAGCAGCTTGGGGGGCGAACTAATGGGGACTAAACTGTTTTTT. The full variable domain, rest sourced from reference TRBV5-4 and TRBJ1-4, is ETGVTQSPTHLIKTRGQQVTLRCSSQSGHNTVSWYQQALGQGPQFIFQYYREEENGRGNFPPRFSGLQFPNYSSELNVNALELDDSALYLCASSLGGELMGTKLFFGSGTQLSVL.

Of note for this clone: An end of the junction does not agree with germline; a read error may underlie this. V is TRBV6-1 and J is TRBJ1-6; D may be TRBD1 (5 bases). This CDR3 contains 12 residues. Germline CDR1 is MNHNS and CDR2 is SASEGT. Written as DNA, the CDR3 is TGTGCCAGCAGTAGGGGCAATTCACCCCTCAACTTT. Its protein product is CASSRGNSPLNF.

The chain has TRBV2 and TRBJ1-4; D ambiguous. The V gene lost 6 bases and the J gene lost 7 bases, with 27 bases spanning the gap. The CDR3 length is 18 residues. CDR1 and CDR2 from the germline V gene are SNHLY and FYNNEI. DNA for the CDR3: TGTGCCAGCAGAAGGGAGTCAAACTGGGGTTCGGAGGCTGAAAAACTGTTTTTT. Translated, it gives CASRRESNWGSEAEKLFF.

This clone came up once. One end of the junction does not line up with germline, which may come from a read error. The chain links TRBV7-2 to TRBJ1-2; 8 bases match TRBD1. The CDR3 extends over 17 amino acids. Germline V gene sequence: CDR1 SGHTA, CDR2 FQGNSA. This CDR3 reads CASSSSPNDRGRGGYPF. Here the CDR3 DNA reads TGTGCCAGCAGCTCCTCGCCCAATGACAGGGGAAGAGGCGGCTACCCCTTC. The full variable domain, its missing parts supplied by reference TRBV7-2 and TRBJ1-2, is GAGVSQSPSNKVTEKGKDVELRCDPISGHTALYWYRQSLGQGLEFLIYFQGNSAPDKSGLPSDRFSAERTGGSVSTLTIQRTQQEDSAVYLCASSSSPNDRGRGGYPFGSGTRLTVV.

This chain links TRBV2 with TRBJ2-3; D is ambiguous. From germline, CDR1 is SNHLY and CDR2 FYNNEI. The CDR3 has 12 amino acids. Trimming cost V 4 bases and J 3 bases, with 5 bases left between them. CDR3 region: CASSGETDTQYF. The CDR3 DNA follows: TGTGCCAGCAGTGGCGAGACAGATACGCAGTATTTT.

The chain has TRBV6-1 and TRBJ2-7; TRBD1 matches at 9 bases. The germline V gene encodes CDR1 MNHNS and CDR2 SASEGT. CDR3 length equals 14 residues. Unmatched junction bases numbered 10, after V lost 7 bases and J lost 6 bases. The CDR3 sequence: CASTQQGAIGEQYF. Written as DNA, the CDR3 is TGTGCCAGCACCCAACAGGGGGCGATAGGCGAGCAGTACTTC.

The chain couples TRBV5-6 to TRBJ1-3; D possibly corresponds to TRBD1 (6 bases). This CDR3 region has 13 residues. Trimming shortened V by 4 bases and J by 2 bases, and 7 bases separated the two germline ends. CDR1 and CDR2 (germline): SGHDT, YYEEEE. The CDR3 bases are TGTGCCAGCAGCCGGACAGCTGGAAACACCATATATTTT. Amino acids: CASSRTAGNTIYF.

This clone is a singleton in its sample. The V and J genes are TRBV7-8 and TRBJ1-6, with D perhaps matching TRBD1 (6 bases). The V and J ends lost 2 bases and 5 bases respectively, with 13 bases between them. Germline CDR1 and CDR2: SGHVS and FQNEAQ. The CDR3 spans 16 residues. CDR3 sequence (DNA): TGTGCCAGCAGCTTAAACCCCAGGGGAGATAATTCACCCCTCCACTTT. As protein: CASSLNPRGDNSPLHF.

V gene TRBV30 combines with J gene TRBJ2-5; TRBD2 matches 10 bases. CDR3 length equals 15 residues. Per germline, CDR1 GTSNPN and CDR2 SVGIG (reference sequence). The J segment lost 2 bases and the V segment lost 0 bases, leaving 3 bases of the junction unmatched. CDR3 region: CAWSVGAGGQETQYF. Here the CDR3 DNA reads TGTGCCTGGAGTGTAGGAGCGGGGGGGCAAGAGACCCAGTACTTC.

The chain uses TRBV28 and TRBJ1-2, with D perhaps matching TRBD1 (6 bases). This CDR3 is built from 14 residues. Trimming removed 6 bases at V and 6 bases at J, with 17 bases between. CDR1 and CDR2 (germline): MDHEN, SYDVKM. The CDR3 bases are TGTGCCAGCAGCCCTAACAGGGCTTGGGATGGCTACACCTTC. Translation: CASSPNRAWDGYTF.